A selection of T cell receptor beta chains follows, all from one sample in a study of CD8 T cells in ankylosing spondylitis. TCRdb re-analysed the 5' RACE reads in MiXCR, keeping a single row per CDR3 protein. The sample holds 350,000 to 450,000 distinct CDR3 sequences, roughly 26% seen once. The source material was blood, either unsorted or a sorted T cell fraction (not recorded which). The source is a male donor with ankylosing spondylitis. CDR3s include the opening cysteine and the closing phenylalanine or tryptophan. Each record gives: V gene, D gene, clone size, J gene, CDR3 DNA, CDR3 protein. D genes are given only for firm matches. Rows give clone size only sometimes, using once, few, many, or a class for an expanded clone.

>TRBV27|-|many|TRBJ2-3
TGTGCCACCATGTACCAGGGGGGGACAGATACGCAGTATTTT
CATMYQGGTDTQYF
>TRBV11-2|-|-|TRBJ1-3
TGTGCCAGCAGCCTATCGACGGGGGACTCTGGAAACACCATATATTTT
CASSLSTGDSGNTIYF
>TRBV12-3/TRBV12-4|-|few|TRBJ2-7
TGTGCCAGCAGTTCTCGGGACGGATCCTACGAGCAGTACTTC
CASSSRDGSYEQYF
>TRBV12-3/TRBV12-4|-|many|TRBJ1-2
TGTGCCAGCAGTACAGTCCTACAGGGATCTCATGGCTACACCTTC
CASSTVLQGSHGYTF
>TRBV19|TRBD1|-|TRBJ1-3
TGTGCCAGTATGGAGGGGGCGTCTGGAAACACCATATATTTT
CASMEGASGNTIYF
>TRBV3-1|-|-|TRBJ1-2
TGTGCCAGCAGCCAAGTAGGACGGGTCTATGGCTACACCTTC
CASSQVGRVYGYTF
>TRBV12-3/TRBV12-4|-|many|TRBJ2-2
TGTGCCAGCAGTCCACAGAGGCGGCTGAACACCGGGGAGCTGTTTTTT
CASSPQRRLNTGELFF
>TRBV29-1|TRBD1|few|TRBJ1-2
TGCAGCGTTGGCGTGGACAGGGGCTATGGCTACACCTTC
CSVGVDRGYGYTF
>TRBV3-1|-|-|TRBJ1-4
TGTGCCAGCAGCCCATCTTCGAATGAAAAACTGTTTTTT
CASSPSSNEKLFF
>TRBV15|-|few|TRBJ1-5
TGTGCCACCAGCAGTTCTGGGGAACAGAGCCAGCCCCAGCATTTT
CATSSSGEQSQPQHF
>TRBV7-2|-|-|TRBJ2-1
TGTGCCAGCAGCTTAGCCAGTTCGCAGGCAGAGCAGTTCTTC
CASSLASSQAEQFF
>TRBV3-1|-|few|TRBJ2-6
TGTGCCAGCAGCCTCAGAAGTACTGGGGCCAACGTCCTGACTTTC
CASSLRSTGANVLTF
>TRBV20-1|-|-|TRBJ2-3
TGCAGTGCTAGGGGACATCTAGATACGCAGTATTTT
CSARGHLDTQYF
>TRBV24-1|TRBD2|few|TRBJ2-3
TGTGCCACCAGTGCCCGACTAGCGGAGGCGACAGATACGCAGTATTTT
CATSARLAEATDTQYF
>TRBV27|-|few|TRBJ1-3
TGTGCCAGCGTGGGCGGCATCACTGGAAACACCATATATTTT
CASVGGITGNTIYF
>TRBV10-2|TRBD1|few|TRBJ2-5
TGCGCCAGCGCCAGGGACAGTCAAGAGACCCAGTACTTC
CASARDSQETQYF
>TRBV12-3/TRBV12-4|-|few|TRBJ1-2
TGTGCCAGCAGGTCCGGGACCCTCAGAGGCTACACCTTC
CASRSGTLRGYTF
>TRBV27|TRBD1|-|TRBJ2-3
TGTGCCAGCAGACGCTCCGGGACAGGGGCAGATACGCAGTATTTT
CASRRSGTGADTQYF
>TRBV11-2|-|few|TRBJ1-4
TGTGCCAGCGGGACTAATGAAAAACTGTTTTTT
CASGTNEKLFF
>TRBV11-2|TRBD2|-|TRBJ2-1
TGTGCCAGCAGATCCGGACTAGCGGGAGGGCCGGGCTCCTACAATGAGCAGTTCTTC
CASRSGLAGGPGSYNEQFF
>TRBV5-1|TRBD2|-|TRBJ2-1
TGCGCCAGCAGCAAAGGACTAGCGGGAGGCCCTGAGCAGTTCTTC
CASSKGLAGGPEQFF
>TRBV5-6|-|few|TRBJ2-1
TGTGCCAGCAGCTTAGGTGGTCCCGGGAATGAGCAGTTCTTC
CASSLGGPGNEQFF
>TRBV2|-|-|TRBJ1-3
TGTGCCAGTATTTGGCGGATGGGATGGGACTCTGGAAACACCATATATTTT
CASIWRMGWDSGNTIYF
>TRBV16|TRBD1|-|TRBJ1-5
TGTGCCAGCAGCCGGACAGGGTTTAGTGAGCCCCAGCATTTT
CASSRTGFSEPQHF
>TRBV24-1|TRBD2|-|TRBJ2-3
TGTGCCACCAGTGATTTAGCTAGCGGGGGTCGCACAGATACGCAGTATTTT
CATSDLASGGRTDTQYF
>TRBV20-1|-|few|TRBJ2-4
TGCAGTGCTCAACCCCCCCAAAACATTCAGTACTTC
CSAQPPQNIQYF
>TRBV19|TRBD2|-|TRBJ2-1
TGTGCCAGTAGTAAGGGACTAGCGGGAGGCGGCGGGGGCAATGAGCAGTTCTTC
CASSKGLAGGGGGNEQFF
>TRBV29-1|-|-|TRBJ2-1
TGCAGCGTTGACCGAACATCACAGGAGCAGTTCTTC
CSVDRTSQEQFF
>TRBV11-2|-|-|TRBJ2-1
TGTGCCAGCAAGGTTACGGGATGGGGTGAGCAGTTCTTC
CASKVTGWGEQFF
>TRBV7-2|-|many|TRBJ1-2
TGTGCCAGCAGCTCCACGTCGACACTTAACTATGGCTACACCTTC
CASSSTSTLNYGYTF
>TRBV20-1|TRBD1|once|TRBJ1-2
TGCAGTGCCCAGACGGGACAGGGACACCATGGCTACACCTTC
CSAQTGQGHHGYTF
>TRBV20-1|-|-|TRBJ2-7
TGCAGTGCTAGTAATATCCCGACCTACGAGCAGTACTTC
CSASNIPTYEQYF